The clone carrying this T cell receptor (beta chain) was detected ten times or more. Its antigen is not known. Germline lookup yields CDR1 MNHEY and CDR2 SVGAGI. The CDR3 covers 13 residues. J was trimmed by 3 bases and V by 4 bases; bases with no gene match: 0. The record originates from a study of T cells after yellow fever vaccination. TCRdb analysed the 5' RACE reads with MiXCR anew, one entry per CDR3 protein. Of approximately 260,000 distinct CDR3 sequences in the sample, roughly 4.8% are singletons; the top ten hold roughly 3.5%. Overall study results and limits: Primary-vaccination clones mostly resurfaced post-booster (roughly 97% CD4, around 88% CD8).

The gene calls are TRBV6-5 and TRBJ1-1; the match to TRBD1 covers 9 bases. The source is a man aged 18 to 29 who received the YFV17D yellow fever vaccine. The sample here was CD4+ T cells sorted from PBMCs, taken on the day of the yellow fever booster vaccination. DNA of the CDR3: TGTGCCAGCAGTTGGACAGGGGACACTGAAGCTTTCTTT. This codes for CASSWTGDTEAFF.